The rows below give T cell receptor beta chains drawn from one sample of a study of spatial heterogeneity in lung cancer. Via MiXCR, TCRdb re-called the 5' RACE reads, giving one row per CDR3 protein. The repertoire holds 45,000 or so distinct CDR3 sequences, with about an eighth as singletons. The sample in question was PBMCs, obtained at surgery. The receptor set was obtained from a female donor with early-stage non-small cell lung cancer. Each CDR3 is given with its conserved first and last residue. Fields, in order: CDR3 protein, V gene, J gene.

CDR3aa: CSATSGGGEADTQYF
v_gene: TRBV20-1
j_gene: TRBJ2-3

CDR3aa: CASSPGLSRSSYNEQFF
v_gene: TRBV6-5
j_gene: TRBJ2-1

CDR3aa: CASSSIFNEQFF
v_gene: TRBV28
j_gene: TRBJ2-1

CDR3aa: CASKAEGLQPQHF
v_gene: TRBV19
j_gene: TRBJ1-5

CDR3aa: CASRTGPLNEQFF
v_gene: TRBV28
j_gene: TRBJ2-1

CDR3aa: CACDSSSGNTIYF
v_gene: TRBV12-3/TRBV12-4
j_gene: TRBJ1-3

CDR3aa: CASRGTSGRSGSSTDTQYF
v_gene: TRBV2
j_gene: TRBJ2-3

CDR3aa: CASSLGQGVGNIQYF
v_gene: TRBV5-6
j_gene: TRBJ2-4

CDR3aa: CASSTPLGGHTGELFF
v_gene: TRBV19
j_gene: TRBJ2-2

CDR3aa: CATSSGRAEDTDTQYF
v_gene: TRBV15
j_gene: TRBJ2-3

CDR3aa: CASSQDWRQAPTEQYF
v_gene: TRBV4-3
j_gene: TRBJ2-7

CDR3aa: CAISDGRAEAGELFF
v_gene: TRBV10-3
j_gene: TRBJ2-2

CDR3aa: CASSLGDWENIQYF
v_gene: TRBV7-2
j_gene: TRBJ2-4

CDR3aa: CASSLVFPGATGANVLTF
v_gene: TRBV11-2
j_gene: TRBJ2-6